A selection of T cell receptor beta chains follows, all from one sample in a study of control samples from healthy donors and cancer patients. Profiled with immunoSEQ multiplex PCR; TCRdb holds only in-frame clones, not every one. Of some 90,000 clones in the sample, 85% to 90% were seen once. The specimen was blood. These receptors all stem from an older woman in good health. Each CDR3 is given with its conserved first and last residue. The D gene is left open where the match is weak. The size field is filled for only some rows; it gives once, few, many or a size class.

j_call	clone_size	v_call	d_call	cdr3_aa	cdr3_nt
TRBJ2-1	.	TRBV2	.	CASSEFGYEQFF	TGTGCCAGCAGTGAATTTGGGTATGAGCAGTTCTTC
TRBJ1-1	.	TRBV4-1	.	CASSQELMNTEAFF	TGCGCCAGCAGCCAAGAATTGATGAACACTGAAGCTTTCTTT
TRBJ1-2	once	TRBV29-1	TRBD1	CSVGQGAGGYTF	TGCAGCGTTGGACAGGGGGCGGGTGGCTACACCTTC
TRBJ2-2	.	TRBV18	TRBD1	CASSHTGGSAGELFF	TGTGCCAGCTCCCATACAGGGGGAAGCGCCGGGGAGCTGTTTTTT
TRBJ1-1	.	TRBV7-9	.	CASSLVMFVGTANTEAFF	TGTGCCAGCAGCTTAGTGATGTTCGTCGGGACGGCGAACACTGAAGCTTTCTTT
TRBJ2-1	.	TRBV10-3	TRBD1	CAISGTGTGPYNEQFF	TGTGCCATCAGTGGGACCGGGACAGGGCCCTACAATGAGCAGTTCTTC
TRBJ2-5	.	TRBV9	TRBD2	CASSQGALAGGLGETQYF	TGTGCCAGCAGCCAAGGGGCACTAGCGGGAGGTCTAGGAGAGACCCAGTACTTC
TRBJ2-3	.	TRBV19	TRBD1	CASRPTGGGGDTQYF	TGTGCCAGTAGGCCGACAGGGGGCGGAGGAGATACGCAGTATTTT
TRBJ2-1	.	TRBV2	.	CASSDLQGVDEQFF	TGTGCCAGCAGTGATTTACAGGGAGTGGATGAGCAGTTCTTC
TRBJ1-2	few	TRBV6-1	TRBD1	CASSEPTGTGVYYGYTF	TGTGCCAGCAGTGAACCAACGGGGACAGGGGTTTACTATGGCTACACCTTC
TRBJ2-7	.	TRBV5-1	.	CASSFIGGSYEQYF	TGCGCCAGCAGCTTCATAGGGGGTTCCTACGAGCAGTACTTC
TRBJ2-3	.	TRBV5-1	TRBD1	CASSHGTGGADTQYF	TGCGCCAGCAGCCACGGGACAGGGGGCGCAGATACGCAGTATTTT
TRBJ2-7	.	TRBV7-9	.	CASSLYIRDEQYF	TGTGCCAGCAGCTTATACATCAGGGACGAGCAGTACTTC
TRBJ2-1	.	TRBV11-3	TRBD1	CASSPDRGTYNEQFF	TGTGCCAGCAGCCCCGACAGGGGAACCTACAATGAGCAGTTCTTC
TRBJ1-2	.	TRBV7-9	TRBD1	CASSLRQGGNYGYTF	TGTGCCAGCAGCTTACGACAGGGCGGGAACTATGGCTACACCTTC
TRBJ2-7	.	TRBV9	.	CASSPGWGGNSYEQYF	TGTGCCAGCAGCCCTGGTTGGGGCGGGAACTCCTACGAGCAGTACTTC
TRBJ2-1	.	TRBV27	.	CASSNQGQVIGNEQFF	TGTGCCAGCAGCAATCAGGGTCAGGTGATAGGGAATGAGCAGTTCTTC
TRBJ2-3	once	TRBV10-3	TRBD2	CAISDPGLASDLTDTQYF	TGTGCCATCAGTGACCCGGGACTAGCATCAGATCTAACAGATACGCAGTATTTT
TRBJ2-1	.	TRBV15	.	CATSRTYPLANEQFF	TGTGCCACCAGCAGGACCTACCCCCTAGCTAATGAGCAGTTCTTC
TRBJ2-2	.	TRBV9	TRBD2	CASREAGKPNTGELFF	TGTGCCAGCAGGGAAGCGGGAAAGCCTAACACCGGGGAGCTGTTTTTT
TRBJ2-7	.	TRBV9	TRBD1	CASSASGTGTYEQYF	TGTGCCAGCAGCGCATCCGGGACAGGGACCTACGAGCAGTACTTC
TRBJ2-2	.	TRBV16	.	CASSQSVSGELFF	TGTGCCAGCAGCCAATCAGTCTCCGGGGAGCTGTTTTTT
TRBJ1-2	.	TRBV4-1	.	CASSSTGLAYGYTF	TGCGCCAGCAGTTCCACAGGGTTGGCCTATGGCTACACCTTC
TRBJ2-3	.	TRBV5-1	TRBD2	CASSLVAGETDTQYF	TGCGCCAGCAGCTTGGTTGCGGGGGAGACAGATACGCAGTATTTT
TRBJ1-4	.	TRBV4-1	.	CASTPGGNEKLFF	TGCGCCAGCACCCCCGGGGGTAATGAAAAACTGTTTTTT
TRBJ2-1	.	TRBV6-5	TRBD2	CASSPTSGGYNEQFF	TGTGCCAGCAGTCCAACTAGCGGGGGCTACAATGAGCAGTTCTTC
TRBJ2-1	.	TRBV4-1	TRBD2	CASSQPLRGGKLNEQFF	TGCGCCAGCAGCCAACCTTTGCGGGGGGGCAAACTTAATGAGCAGTTCTTC
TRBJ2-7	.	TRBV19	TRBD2	CASSLGLAGSSYEQYF	TGTGCCAGTAGTCTCGGACTAGCGGGGAGCTCCTACGAGCAGTACTTC
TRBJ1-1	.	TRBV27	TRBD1	CASSLSQKGLTGGNLMNTEAFF	TGTGCCAGCAGTTTATCACAGAAGGGCCTAACAGGGGGCAACCTCATGAACACTGAAGCTTTCTTT
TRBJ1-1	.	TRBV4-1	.	CASSRGLGNTEAFF	TGCGCCAGCAGCCGCGGGCTGGGAAACACTGAAGCTTTCTTT
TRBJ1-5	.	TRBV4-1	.	CASSDNPGNSNQPQHF	TGCGCCAGCAGTGACAACCCGGGGAATAGCAATCAGCCCCAGCATTTT
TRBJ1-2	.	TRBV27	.	CASRAGADLYGYTF	TGTGCCAGCAGAGCAGGAGCTGACCTCTATGGCTACACCTTC
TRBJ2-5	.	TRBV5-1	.	CASSWGVQETQYF	TGCGCCAGCAGCTGGGGAGTCCAAGAGACCCAGTACTTC
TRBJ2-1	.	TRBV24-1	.	CATSAPSTYEQFF	TGTGCCACCAGTGCCCCTAGCACCTATGAGCAGTTCTTC
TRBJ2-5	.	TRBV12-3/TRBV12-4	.	CASSFKGETQYF	TGTGCCAGCAGTTTTAAAGGAGAGACCCAGTACTTC
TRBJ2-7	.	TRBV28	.	CASSAMTGPHTYEQYF	TGTGCCAGCAGTGCGATGACAGGTCCGCATACCTACGAGCAGTACTTC
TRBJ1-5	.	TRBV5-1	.	CASSQGSNQPQHF	TGCGCCAGCAGCCAGGGTAGCAATCAGCCCCAGCATTTT
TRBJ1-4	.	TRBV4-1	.	CASSQGLGAATNEKLFF	TGCGCCAGCAGCCAAGGTCTCGGGGCAGCTACTAATGAAAAACTGTTTTTT
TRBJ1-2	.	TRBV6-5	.	CASSYSGGNYGYTF	TGTGCCAGCAGTTACTCGGGAGGGAACTATGGCTACACCTTC
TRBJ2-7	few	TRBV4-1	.	CASSSYEQYF	TGCGCCAGCAGTAGTTACGAGCAGTACTTC
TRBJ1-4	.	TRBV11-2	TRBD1	CASSSYRGNNEKLFF	TGTGCCAGCAGCAGTTACAGGGGGAATAATGAAAAACTGTTTTTT
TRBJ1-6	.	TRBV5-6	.	CASSLALRQGRSPLHF	TGTGCCAGCAGCTTGGCCCTTAGGCAGGGACGTTCACCCCTCCACTTT
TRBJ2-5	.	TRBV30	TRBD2	CAWERGTAGETQYF	TGTGCCTGGGAGCGGGGCACGGCTGGAGAGACCCAGTACTTC
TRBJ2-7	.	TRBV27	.	CASSLSAQYEQYF	TGTGCCAGCAGTTTATCCGCACAATACGAGCAGTACTTC
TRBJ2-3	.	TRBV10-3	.	CAISEFRFRDTQYF	TGTGCCATCAGTGAATTTCGGTTTCGGGATACGCAGTATTTT
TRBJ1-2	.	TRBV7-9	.	CASSLAGRAANYGYTF	TGTGCCAGCAGCTTAGCTGGCAGGGCCGCAAACTATGGCTACACCTTC
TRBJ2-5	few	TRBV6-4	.	CASSDSVDGPHLYF	TGTGCCAGCAGTGACTCGGTAGATGGCCCCCATCTGTACTTC
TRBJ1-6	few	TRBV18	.	CASSLGGDSPLHF	TGTGCCAGCTCACTTGGCGGGGATTCACCCCTCCACTTT
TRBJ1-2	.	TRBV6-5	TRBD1	CASSGGDSSNYGYTF	TGTGCCAGCAGCGGTGGGGACAGCTCTAACTATGGCTACACCTTC
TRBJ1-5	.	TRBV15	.	CATGREGNQPQHF	TGTGCCACCGGGCGAGAGGGCAATCAGCCCCAGCATTTT
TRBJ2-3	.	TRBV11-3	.	CASSSDSRTDTQYF	TGTGCCAGCAGCTCGGACAGCCGCACAGATACGCAGTATTTT
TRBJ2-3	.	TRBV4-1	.	CASRLQGSDTQYF	TGCGCCAGCAGGCTACAGGGTTCAGATACGCAGTATTTT
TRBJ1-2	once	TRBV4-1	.	CASSQAGSELYGYTF	TGCGCCAGCAGCCAAGCCGGCAGCGAACTCTATGGCTACACCTTC
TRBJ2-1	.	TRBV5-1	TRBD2	CASSSPGLVNEQFF	TGCGCCAGCAGCTCGCCGGGACTAGTGAATGAGCAGTTCTTC
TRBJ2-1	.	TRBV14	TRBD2	CASSQVRRAGNEQFF	TGTGCCAGCAGCCAAGTAAGGAGAGCGGGAAATGAGCAGTTCTTC
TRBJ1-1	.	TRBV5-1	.	CASSLAEVSRTEAFF	TGCGCCAGCAGCTTGGCCGAGGTATCGAGGACTGAAGCTTTCTTT
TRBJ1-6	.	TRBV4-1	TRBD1	CASSPGTGGRRSPLHF	TGCGCCAGCAGCCCCGGGACAGGGGGTAGAAGGTCACCCCTCCACTTT
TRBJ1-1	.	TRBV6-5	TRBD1	CASSRGQGVTEAFF	TGTGCCAGCAGCCGGGGACAGGGGGTTACTGAAGCTTTCTTT